These 6 T cell receptor beta chains share one sample of origin, sequenced in a study of CXCR3-negative and CXCR3-positive naive CD8 T cells. Broader study findings: In CXCR3-positive naive cells, the TRB CDR3s were more hydrophobic than in CXCR3-negative naive cells.

Their specific antigens are unknown. TRB cDNA libraries were made by UMI-labeled 5' RACE. TCRdb re-called the 5' RACE reads; one entry per CDR3 protein, DNA not given. This repertoire includes more than 70,000 distinct CDR3 sequences. The sample consisted of naive CXCR3+ CD8+ T cells from blood. Stated subset: CD45RO-CCR7+CD27+CD95- naive CD8+ T cells expressing CXCR3 (TNR3+). The receptors originated from a human donor in good health. Some clones in this sample may be carry-over from other donors' samples.

V gene TRBV12-3 or TRBV12-4 combines with J gene TRBJ2-1; TCRdb returns TRBD2, unconfirmable since there is no DNA. This CDR3 contains 15 residues. This chain's CDR3 is CASIPSGDYHNEQFF.

The chain recombines TRBV20-1 with TRBJ2-7; checking the TCRdb D call of TRBD1 is not possible without DNA. CDR1 is DFQATT, CDR2 SNEGSKA, per germline (reference sequence). The CDR3 runs to 15 residues. CDR3 in amino acids: CSARFSGTGAYEQYF.

The V gene is TRBV28, the J gene TRBJ2-3. Germline loops: CDR1 MDHEN, CDR2 SYDVKM. The CDR3 consists of 14 residues. The CDR3 sequence: CASSFLRTTDTQYF.

The genes are TRBV20-1 and TRBJ2-2. The V gene's germline CDR1 is DFQATT and CDR2 SNEGSKA (reference sequence). The length of the CDR3 is 14 residues. The CDR3 loop is CSARGISDTGELFF.

The chain uses TRBV12-3 or TRBV12-4 and TRBJ2-5; the TCRdb D gene call, TRBD1, has no DNA to confirm it. This CDR3 comprises 13 residues. The CDR3 spells CASSPSPVETQYF.

The chain recombines TRBV29-1 with TRBJ2-3; there is no DNA to check the TCRdb D call of TRBD1. Germline-derived CDR1 and CDR2 are SQVTM and ANQGSEA. The CDR3 runs to 13 residues. The CDR3 loop is CSAEGDRTDTQYF.